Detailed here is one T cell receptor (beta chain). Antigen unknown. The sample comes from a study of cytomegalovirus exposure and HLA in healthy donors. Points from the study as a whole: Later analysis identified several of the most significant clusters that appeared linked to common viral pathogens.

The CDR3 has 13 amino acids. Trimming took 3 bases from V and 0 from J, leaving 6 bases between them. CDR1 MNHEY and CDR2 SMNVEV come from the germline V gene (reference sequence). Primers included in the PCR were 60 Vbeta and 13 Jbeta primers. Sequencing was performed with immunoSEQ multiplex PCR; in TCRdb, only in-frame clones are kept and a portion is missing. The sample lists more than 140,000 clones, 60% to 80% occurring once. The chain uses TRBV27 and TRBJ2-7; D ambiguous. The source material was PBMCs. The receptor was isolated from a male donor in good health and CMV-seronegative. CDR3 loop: CASSLADSYEQYF. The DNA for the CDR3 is TGTGCCAGCAGTTTGGCAGACTCCTACGAGCAGTACTTC.